The source of this TCR beta chain is a study of cytomegalovirus exposure and HLA in healthy donors. Notes on the study in general: In a later analysis, parvovirus B19, influenza, CMV and Epstein-Barr virus appeared linked to several top co-occurrence clusters.

As concerns this clone: Its cognate antigen is unknown.

The CDR3 length is 15 residues. Trimming pared 3 bases from V and 0 bases from J, leaving 6 bases between. Germline CDR1 SGHTA, CDR2 FQGNSA. A multiplex PCR was run with 60 Vbeta primers and 13 Jbeta primers. The repertoire was sequenced with immunoSEQ multiplex PCR; TCRdb's copy has only in-frame clones and lacks some. The sample has 150,000 to 200,000 clones, almost 85% seen once. The chain is built from TRBV7-2 and TRBJ1-6, with D uncertain. Sequencing was performed on PBMCs. This TCR was sampled from a boy aged 5 to 17 in good health and CMV-seronegative. The CDR3 region is CASSFEISYNSPLHF. In nucleotides, the CDR3 is TGTGCCAGCAGCTTTGAGATCTCCTATAATTCACCCCTCCACTTT.